This TCR beta chain was captured by sequencing in a study of shared clonotypes between healthy human individuals. About the study: Per donor, CD8 memory used one plate, CD8 naive used two, CD4 memory used three and CD4 naive used three.

The table came from immunoSEQ multiplex PCR; TCRdb's copy has only in-frame clones and leaves some out. The sample consists of about 2.1 million clones, roughly 95% of them appearing once. Naive-designated CD8 cells lacked CD45RO, were positively enriched for CCR7, and omitted terminally differentiated effector memory CD45RA+ cells. The sample was naive CD8+ T cells from PBMCs. This clonotype originated in a man aged 18 to 30 in good health. Some clones in this sample may be carry-over from other donors' samples.

CDR3 coding DNA: TGTGCCAGTAGGTCTTCCGGGACTAGCAGTACCGATGAGCAGTTCTTC. It yields the protein CASRSSGTSSTDEQFF. J is TRBJ2-1 and V is TRBV19; TRBD2 aligns across 9 bases. V shed 6 bases, J shed 8 bases, and the junction held 14 bases outside the gene matches. The germline CDR1 and CDR2 sequences are LNHDA and SQIVND (reference sequence). This CDR3 region has 16 residues.